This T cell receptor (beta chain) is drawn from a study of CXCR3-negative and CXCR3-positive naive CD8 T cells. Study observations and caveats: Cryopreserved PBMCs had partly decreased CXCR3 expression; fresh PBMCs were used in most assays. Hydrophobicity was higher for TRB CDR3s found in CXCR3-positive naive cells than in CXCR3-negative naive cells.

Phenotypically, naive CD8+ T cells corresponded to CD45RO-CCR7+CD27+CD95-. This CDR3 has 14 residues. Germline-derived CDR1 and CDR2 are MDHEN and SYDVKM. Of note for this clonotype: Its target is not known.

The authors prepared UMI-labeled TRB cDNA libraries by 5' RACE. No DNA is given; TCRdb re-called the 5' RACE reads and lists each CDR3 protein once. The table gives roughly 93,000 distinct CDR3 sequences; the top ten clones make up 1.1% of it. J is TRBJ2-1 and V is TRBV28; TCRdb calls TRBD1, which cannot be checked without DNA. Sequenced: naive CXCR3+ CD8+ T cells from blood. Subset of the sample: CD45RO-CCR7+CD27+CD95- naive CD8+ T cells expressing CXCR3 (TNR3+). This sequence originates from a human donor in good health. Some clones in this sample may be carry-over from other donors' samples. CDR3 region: CASSLPPGPHEQFF.